This T cell receptor (beta chain) was sequenced for a study of CXCR3-negative and CXCR3-positive naive CD8 T cells. Study conclusions and caveats: Naive cells positive for CXCR3 carried more hydrophobic TRB CDR3s than CXCR3-negative ones.

As regards this clonotype: Its antigen is unidentified.

Libraries of TRB cDNA were made by 5' RACE and carried UMIs. TCRdb re-called the 5' RACE reads and shows each CDR3 protein once, DNA omitted. This specimen shows around 160,000 distinct CDR3 sequences; the ten leading clones hold around 0.3%. Sequenced material: naive CXCR3+ CD8+ T cells from blood. Specified subset: CD45RO-CCR7+CD27+CD95- naive CD8+ T cells expressing CXCR3 (TNR3+). This sequence was found in a human donor in good health. Some clones in this sample may be carry-over from other donors' samples.

CDR3 region: CASSLGGAADTQYF. The chain is built from TRBV6-2 or TRBV6-3 and TRBJ2-3; the D gene TCRdb calls, TRBD2, cannot be checked with no DNA. Germline V CDR1 and CDR2: MNHEY, SVGEGT. The CDR3 contains 14 residues.